The rows below give T cell receptor beta chains drawn from one sample of a study of blood T cell repertoires in COVID-19. The repertoire was sequenced with immunoSEQ multiplex PCR; TCRdb's copy has only in-frame clones and lacks some. This sample has approximately 300,000 clones, with about 89% found just once. Sequences were obtained from peripheral blood. The source of these receptors is a man between 35 and 55 years old with acute or convalescent COVID-19. Each CDR3 is given with its conserved first and last residue. A D gene is named only where the DNA matches it firmly. The size field is filled for only some rows; it gives once, few, many or a size class.

abundance,v_gene,j_gene,d_gene,CDR3nt,CDR3aa
-,TRBV5-1,TRBJ1-2,TRBD1,TGCGCCAGCAGCCCATCGAATCCGGGACAGGTCAACTATGGCTACACCTTC,CASSPSNPGQVNYGYTF
-,TRBV7-2,TRBJ1-1,-,TGTGCCAGCAGCTTTGGACAGATTGAAGCTTTCTTT,CASSFGQIEAFF
-,TRBV15,TRBJ1-1,-,TGTGCCACCAGCACCCCTAGAGAGGGCATGACTGAAGCTTTCTTT,CATSTPREGMTEAFF
-,TRBV10-1,TRBJ2-1,TRBD2,TGCGCCAGCAGTGACGGGGGGACTTCCTACAATGAGCAGTTCTTC,CASSDGGTSYNEQFF
few,TRBV24-1,TRBJ1-2,-,TGTGCCACCGCGGGAAGGGATGGCTACACCTTC,CATAGRDGYTF
-,TRBV5-6,TRBJ1-2,-,TGTGCCAGCAGCCGCCTAGACAGATCCTATGGCTACACCTTC,CASSRLDRSYGYTF
-,TRBV7-2,TRBJ1-5,-,TGTGCCAGCAGCTTGGGCAGGGCCTCCCTAGGGAGCAATCAGCCCCAGCATTTT,CASSLGRASLGSNQPQHF
-,TRBV5-5,TRBJ2-7,TRBD1,TGTGCCAGCAGCGCTGACAGGGGCCTAACCTACGAGCAGTACTTC,CASSADRGLTYEQYF
-,TRBV19,TRBJ2-6,-,TGTGCCAGTAGTATGCCCAGCTCTGGGGCCAACGTCCTGACTTTC,CASSMPSSGANVLTF
-,TRBV2,TRBJ1-5,TRBD1,TGTGCCAGCAGCGGACAGGGAAGTCAGCCCCAGCATTTT,CASSGQGSQPQHF
-,TRBV29-1,TRBJ2-7,TRBD1,TGCAGCGTGGTTATGGGACAGGGGGCGAGAGAGCAGTACTTC,CSVVMGQGAREQYF
-,TRBV4-2,TRBJ2-1,TRBD2,TGTGCCAGCAGCCAAGGTGCGGGGGGAGGAAATGAGCAGTTCTTC,CASSQGAGGGNEQFF
-,TRBV11-2,TRBJ2-3,-,TGTGCCAGCAGCTTAGTAATAGGGACACAGCACGCAGATACGCAGTATTTT,CASSLVIGTQHADTQYF
-,TRBV28,TRBJ2-2,-,TGTGCCAGCACCTTGGGGGGGCATTGGACCGGGGAGCTGTTTTTT,CASTLGGHWTGELFF
-,TRBV12-5,TRBJ2-3,-,TGTGCTAGTGGTTTAAGACAGTCCACAGATACGCAGTATTTT,CASGLRQSTDTQYF
-,TRBV2,TRBJ2-1,TRBD2,TGTGCCAGCAGTCCTGGAGCGGGGGGTTACAATGAGCAGTTCTTC,CASSPGAGGYNEQFF
-,TRBV24-1,TRBJ2-5,-,TGTGCCACCAGTGATCCTGACATCCAGCAAGAGACCCAGTACTTC,CATSDPDIQQETQYF
-,TRBV4-2,TRBJ1-6,-,TGTGCCAGCAGCCAAGGTCCATCACCCCTCCACTTT,CASSQGPSPLHF
-,TRBV5-1,TRBJ2-7,TRBD1,TGCGCCAGCAGCAGGGAGGGACAGGGATCCTACGAGCAGTACTTC,CASSREGQGSYEQYF
-,TRBV6-5,TRBJ2-2,-,TGTGCCAGCTGCCCCGGGGGGACAAACACCGGGGAGCTGTTTTTT,CASCPGGTNTGELFF
-,TRBV5-8,TRBJ2-2,-,TGTGCCAGCAGTTTAACATCGGGGGGCAACGTCGGGGAGCTGTTTTTT,CASSLTSGGNVGELFF
-,TRBV7-9,TRBJ2-2,-,TGTGCCAGCAGCTTCCGACAGGGAGGAACCGGGGAGCTGTTTTTT,CASSFRQGGTGELFF
-,TRBV20-1,TRBJ2-7,TRBD1,TGCAGTGCTAGTCCCTCGACAGGGGGACGGTACGAGCAGTACTTC,CSASPSTGGRYEQYF
-,TRBV7-6,TRBJ2-3,TRBD2,TGTGCCAGCAGTATAGCGGGGTGGGCTAGCACAGATACGCAGTATTTT,CASSIAGWASTDTQYF
-,TRBV28,TRBJ1-2,-,TGTGCCAGCAGTTTTTGGGGGCAAGCCTATGGCTACACCTTC,CASSFWGQAYGYTF
-,TRBV10-3,TRBJ2-1,TRBD1,TGTGCCATCAGTGCTAGGGGGCCGGCCAATGAGCAGTTCTTC,CAISARGPANEQFF
-,TRBV10-3,TRBJ1-4,TRBD1,TGTGCCATCAGCTCAGGACAGGGGCCTAATGAAAAACTGTTTTTT,CAISSGQGPNEKLFF
-,TRBV15,TRBJ1-2,-,TGTGCCACCAGCAGAGATAAGGGGGCTAACTATGGCTACACCTTC,CATSRDKGANYGYTF
-,TRBV5-1,TRBJ2-1,-,TGCGCCAGCAGCGTGTCTTCGTTCTACAATGAGCAGTTCTTC,CASSVSSFYNEQFF
once,TRBV5-1,TRBJ1-5,-,TGCGCCAGCAGCTTAACAGTCAATCAGCCCCAGCATTTT,CASSLTVNQPQHF
-,TRBV2,TRBJ1-5,-,TGTGCCAGCAGTTCAAATAGCAATCAGCCCCAGCATTTT,CASSSNSNQPQHF
-,TRBV2,TRBJ2-1,TRBD1,TGTGCCAGCAGTTTAGGACAGGGGCGTTTGATGGGGTTCTTC,CASSLGQGRLMGFF
-,TRBV4-1,TRBJ2-7,TRBD2,TGCGCCAGCAGCCCTGGGACTAGCGGGTACGAGCAGTACTTC,CASSPGTSGYEQYF
-,TRBV27,TRBJ2-1,-,TGTGCCAGCAGGATGCGCTCCTACAATGAGCAGTTCTTC,CASRMRSYNEQFF
-,TRBV24-1,TRBJ2-1,TRBD2,TGTGCCACCAGTGATCGGACTAGCGGGGGGGCAATGGGATGGAATGAGCAGTTCTTC,CATSDRTSGGAMGWNEQFF
-,TRBV5-4,TRBJ1-1,-,TGTGCCAGCAGAGGGGGGGGATTTGGTACTGAAGCTTTCTTT,CASRGGGFGTEAFF
-,TRBV20-1,TRBJ2-1,TRBD1,TGCAGTGCTGGCATCAGGGGGAAGCAGTTCTTC,CSAGIRGKQFF
-,TRBV6-2/TRBV6-3,TRBJ2-3,TRBD1,TGTGCCAGCAGTTACTGGGACAGGGGAATAACAGATACGCAGTATTTT,CASSYWDRGITDTQYF
-,TRBV29-1,TRBJ2-3,-,TGCAGCGTTACCTGGACTAGCACAGATACGCAGTATTTT,CSVTWTSTDTQYF
-,TRBV24-1,TRBJ2-1,TRBD2,TGTGCCACCAGTGGAGGAGCGGGGAACTCCTACAATGAGCAGTTCTTC,CATSGGAGNSYNEQFF
-,TRBV24-1,TRBJ1-1,-,TGTGCCACCAGTGACACCCGGGACACTCGGTCATTTTTCTTT,CATSDTRDTRSFFF
-,TRBV5-1,TRBJ1-2,-,TGCGCCAGCAGCCAAGGCGGGGGAGCTAACTATGGCTACACCTTC,CASSQGGGANYGYTF
-,TRBV20-1,TRBJ2-2,TRBD1,TGCAGTGCTACTGACAGGACAGGGAACACCGGGGAGCTGTTTTTT,CSATDRTGNTGELFF
-,TRBV4-2,TRBJ2-7,-,TGTGCCAGCAGCCAAGAGGTGACGGCAGGGGAATTCTACGAGCAGTACTTC,CASSQEVTAGEFYEQYF
-,TRBV10-1,TRBJ2-2,-,TGCGCCAGCAGTTATATCACCGGGGAGCTGTTTTTT,CASSYITGELFF
-,TRBV3-1/TRBV3-2,TRBJ2-7,TRBD1,TGTGCCAGCAGAGAGGCGGGACAGGGAGGGGAGCAGTACTTC,CASREAGQGGEQYF
once,TRBV12-5,TRBJ2-2,TRBD1,TGTGCTAGTGGTTTGGGTAGGGGACAGGGTAAACCCGGGGAGCTGTTTTTT,CASGLGRGQGKPGELFF
-,TRBV15,TRBJ2-7,-,TGTGCCACCAGCAGAGAAAGGAGAGTTTACGAGCAGTACTTC,CATSRERRVYEQYF
-,TRBV18,TRBJ1-2,TRBD1,TGTGCCAGCTCAGCGGGACAGCCGACCTATGGCTACACCTTC,CASSAGQPTYGYTF
-,TRBV5-1,TRBJ1-1,-,TGCGCCAGCACCCCAATTGGGAGCACTGAAGCTTTCTTT,CASTPIGSTEAFF
once,TRBV2,TRBJ1-4,-,TGTGCCAGCCAGCTAGGTGGTATCCTAAGGGAAAAACTGTTTTTT,CASQLGGILREKLFF